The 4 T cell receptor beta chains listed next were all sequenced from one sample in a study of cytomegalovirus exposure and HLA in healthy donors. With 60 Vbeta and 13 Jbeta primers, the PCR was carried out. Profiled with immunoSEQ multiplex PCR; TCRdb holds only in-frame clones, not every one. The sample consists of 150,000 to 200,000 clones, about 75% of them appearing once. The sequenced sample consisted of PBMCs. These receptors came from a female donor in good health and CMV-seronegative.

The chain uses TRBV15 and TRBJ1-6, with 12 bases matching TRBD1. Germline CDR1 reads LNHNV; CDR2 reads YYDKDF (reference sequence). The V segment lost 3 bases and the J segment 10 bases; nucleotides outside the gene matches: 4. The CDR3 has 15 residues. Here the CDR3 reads CATSSGDRGQSPLHF. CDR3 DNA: TGTGCCACCAGCAGCGGGGACAGGGGGCAATCACCCCTCCACTTT.

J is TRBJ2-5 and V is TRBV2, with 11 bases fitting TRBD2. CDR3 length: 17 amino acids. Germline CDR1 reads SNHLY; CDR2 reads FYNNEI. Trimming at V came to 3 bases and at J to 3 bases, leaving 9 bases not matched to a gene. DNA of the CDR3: TGTGCCAGCAGTGAGGGGACTAGCGGCGACGAGAAAGAGACCCAGTACTTC. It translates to CASSEGTSGDEKETQYF.

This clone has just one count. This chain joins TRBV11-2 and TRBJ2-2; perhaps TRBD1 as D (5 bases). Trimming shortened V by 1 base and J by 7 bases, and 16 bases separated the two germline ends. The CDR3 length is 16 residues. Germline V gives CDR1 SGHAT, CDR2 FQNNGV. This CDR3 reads CASSLGQGRIHGELFF. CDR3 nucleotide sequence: TGTGCCAGCAGCTTAGGGCAGGGAAGGATCCACGGGGAGCTGTTTTTT.

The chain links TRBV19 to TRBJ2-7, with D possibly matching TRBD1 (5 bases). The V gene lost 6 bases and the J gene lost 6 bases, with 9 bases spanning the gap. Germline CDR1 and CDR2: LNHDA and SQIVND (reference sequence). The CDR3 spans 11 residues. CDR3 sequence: CASRTEGEQYF. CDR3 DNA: TGTGCCAGTAGGACAGAAGGCGAGCAGTACTTC.